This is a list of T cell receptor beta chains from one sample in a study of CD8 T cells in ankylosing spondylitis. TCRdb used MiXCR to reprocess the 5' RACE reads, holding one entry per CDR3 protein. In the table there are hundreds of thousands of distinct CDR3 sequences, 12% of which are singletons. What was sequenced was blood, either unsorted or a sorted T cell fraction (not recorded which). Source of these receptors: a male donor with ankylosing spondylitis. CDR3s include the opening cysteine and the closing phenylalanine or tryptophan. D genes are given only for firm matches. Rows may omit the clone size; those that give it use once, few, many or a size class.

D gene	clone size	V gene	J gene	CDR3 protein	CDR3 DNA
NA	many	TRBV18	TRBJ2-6	CASSPPRTDNVLTF	TGTGCCAGCTCACCACCGCGGACCGACAACGTCCTGACTTTC
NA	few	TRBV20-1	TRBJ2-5	CSAGEWREGVTQYF	TGCAGTGCGGGGGAGTGGAGAGAGGGGGTGACCCAGTACTTC
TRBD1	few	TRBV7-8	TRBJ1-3	CASSLVVFGTGSGNTIYF	TGTGCCAGCAGCTTAGTAGTCTTCGGGACAGGCTCTGGAAACACCATATATTTT
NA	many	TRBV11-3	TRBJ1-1	CASSSGGGHTEAFF	TGTGCCAGCAGTTCCGGCGGGGGGCACACTGAAGCTTTCTTT
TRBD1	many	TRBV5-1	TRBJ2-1	CASSSGTASYNEQFF	TGCGCCAGCAGCTCCGGGACAGCTAGCTACAATGAGCAGTTCTTC
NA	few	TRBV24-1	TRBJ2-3	CATSGRVSTDTQYF	TGTGCCACCAGTGGGAGGGTGAGCACAGATACGCAGTATTTT
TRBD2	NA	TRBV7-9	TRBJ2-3	CASSLGSSGDGDTQYF	TGTGCCAGCAGTCTCGGTAGTAGCGGGGATGGGGATACGCAGTATTTT
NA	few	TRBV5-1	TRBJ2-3	CASSLTGRGTDTQYF	TGCGCCAGCAGCTTGACAGGGAGGGGCACAGATACGCAGTATTTT
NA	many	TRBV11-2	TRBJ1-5	CASSRGGGNQPQHF	TGTGCCAGCAGCCGAGGGGGGGGCAATCAGCCCCAGCATTTT
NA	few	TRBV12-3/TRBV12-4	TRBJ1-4	CASSLASWAKDEKLFF	TGTGCCAGCAGTTTAGCCTCCTGGGCCAAGGATGAAAAACTGTTTTTT
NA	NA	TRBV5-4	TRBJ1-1	CASSIGRMNTEAFF	TGTGCCAGCAGCATCGGACGGATGAACACTGAAGCTTTCTTT
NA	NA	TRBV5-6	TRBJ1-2	CASSFPQTGGYGYTF	TGTGCCAGCAGCTTCCCGCAGACAGGAGGCTATGGCTACACCTTC
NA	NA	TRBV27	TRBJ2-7	CASSPGDSYEQYF	TGTGCCAGCAGTCCCGGGGACTCCTACGAGCAGTACTTC
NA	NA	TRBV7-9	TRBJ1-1	CASSLGFFMNTEAFF	TGTGCCAGCAGCTTAGGATTTTTTATGAACACTGAAGCTTTCTTT
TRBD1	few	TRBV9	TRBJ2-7	CASSVGLTSGGYEQYF	TGTGCCAGCAGCGTAGGCTTGACCTCAGGGGGCTACGAGCAGTACTTC
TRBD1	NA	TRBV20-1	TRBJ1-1	CSARRTGTEAFF	TGCAGTGCTAGGAGGACAGGGACTGAAGCTTTCTTT
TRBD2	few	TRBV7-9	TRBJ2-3	CASSLAGMADTQYF	TGTGCCAGCAGCCTAGCGGGAATGGCAGATACGCAGTATTTT
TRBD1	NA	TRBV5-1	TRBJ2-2	CASTPGQANTGELFF	TGCGCCAGCACCCCGGGACAGGCCAACACCGGGGAGCTGTTTTTT
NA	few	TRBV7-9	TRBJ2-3	CASPPLGRNTDTQYF	TGTGCCAGCCCCCCCCTCGGGCGGAACACAGATACGCAGTATTTT
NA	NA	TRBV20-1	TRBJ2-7	CSPKGDNYEQYF	TGCAGTCCCAAGGGGGACAACTACGAGCAGTACTTC
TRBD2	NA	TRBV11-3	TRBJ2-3	CASSLLAGTGDTQYF	TGTGCCAGCAGCTTACTAGCGGGCACAGGGGATACGCAGTATTTT
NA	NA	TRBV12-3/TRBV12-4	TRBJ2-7	CASSTTGLREQYF	TGTGCCAGCAGTACAACGGGGCTCCGCGAGCAGTACTTC
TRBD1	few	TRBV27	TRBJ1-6	CASTTGAAPLHF	TGTGCCAGCACCACAGGGGCGGCACCCCTCCACTTT
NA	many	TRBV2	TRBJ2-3	CASSEQGDPTDTQYF	TGTGCCAGCAGTGAACAGGGCGATCCCACAGATACGCAGTATTTT
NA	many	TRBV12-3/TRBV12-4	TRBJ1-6	CASSLAYESSYNSPLHF	TGTGCCAGCAGTCTAGCCTACGAGAGCTCCTATAATTCACCCCTCCACTTT
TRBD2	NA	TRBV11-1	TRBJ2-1	CASSLIRLAGVGNEQFF	TGTGCCAGCAGCTTAATAAGACTAGCGGGAGTCGGCAATGAGCAGTTCTTC
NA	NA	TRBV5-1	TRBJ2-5	CASSPGGGEETRYF	TGCGCCAGCAGCCCTGGTGGAGGGGAAGAGACCCGGTACTTC
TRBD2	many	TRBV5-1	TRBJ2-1	CASSNPGLAGVDNEQFF	TGCGCCAGCAGCAACCCGGGACTAGCGGGAGTTGACAATGAGCAGTTCTTC
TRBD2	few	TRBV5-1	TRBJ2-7	CASSLGLAGTTYF	TGCGCCAGCAGCTTGGGACTAGCGGGGACAACGTACTTC
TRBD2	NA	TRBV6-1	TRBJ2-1	CASNPPGLADVNEQFF	TGTGCCAGCAATCCCCCCGGACTAGCGGACGTCAATGAGCAGTTCTTC
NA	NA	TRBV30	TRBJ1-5	CAWNGGMDQPQHF	TGTGCCTGGAACGGGGGTATGGATCAGCCCCAGCATTTT
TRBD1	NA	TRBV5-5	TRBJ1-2	CASSPSGTGLTYGYTF	TGTGCCAGCAGCCCCTCCGGGACAGGGCTCACCTATGGCTACACCTTC
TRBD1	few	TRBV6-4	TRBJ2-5	CASSDPTGTELETQYF	TGTGCCAGCAGTGATCCAACCGGGACAGAACTAGAGACCCAGTACTTC
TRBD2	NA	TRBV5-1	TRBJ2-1	CATSPGSGSLMYNEQFF	TGCGCCACCTCGCCAGGTAGCGGGAGTCTTATGTACAATGAGCAGTTCTTC